This record covers a single TCR beta chain. This clonotype was counted only a few times. What antigen it recognizes has not been identified. Within one base of it there is no much larger clone, and no base qualities were kept. Library preparation was by PCR. TCRdb records NextSeq 500 as the sequencer. Bulk TCR libraries were made following a previously described method, with the TCR primers given in Table S5. Total RNA was purified with the Qiagen AllPrep DNA/RNA kit. Reads from multiple sequencing runs of the same library were pooled before analysis. The authors' pipeline ran thus. Reads were retained only if an exact TCR constant sequence was present, and the retained reads were trimmed to 150 nt and grouped according to their 12-nt molecular barcodes. Reads within each barcode group were sub-clustered using a 15% Levenshtein threshold, and quality-weighted consensus sequences were constructed for each RNA molecule. Non-functional sequences were excluded, and lower-count sequences lying one edit away from another sequence were also excluded. Based on a fit of two negative binomial distributions, barcode sub-clusters having less than 20% of the maximum read count were discarded. Using fastp at Q25 and MiXCR, TCRdb reprocessed the public reads and kept productive beta chains. Rows are combined by CDR3 protein, so each entry shows the most common genes and DNA. These V and J calls originate from TCRdb's pipeline instead of the authors' own analysis. In all, the sample holds around 460,000 distinct CDR3 sequences, and approximately 25% of those were seen once. The top ten clonotypes cover around 0.78% of the sample.

Based on the germline V gene, the CDR1 and CDR2 sequences are MNHEY and SVGEGT. Its CDR3 holds 14 amino acids, cysteine through phenylalanine. Only CDR3 DNA is held: 42 bases, read in frame from base 1. V loses 2 bases of germline sequence and J loses 1 base, and the interval between the two ends is 9 bases. Libraries of naive CD8 T cells were built from approximately 22,000 to 940,000 sorted cells, with 10%, 30% or 50% of the purified RNA used. Naive CD8 T cells, defined as CD8+CD4-CCR7+CD45RA+, were FACS-sorted into RLT Plus buffer on a BD FACSAria II. Detection sensitivity was tested by spiking Jurkat RNA equal to some 11 TCR copies' worth into samples containing roughly 19,000-1,100,000 naive CD8 T cells. CD8 T cells were enriched using RosetteSep CD8+ T Cell Enrichment Cocktail and Ficoll-Paque, and the enriched cells then underwent ACK red cell lysis. The sample is drawn from a study of molecular identifiers for immune sequencing clone quantification (dated by TCRdb to 2016 to 2018). With respect to the entire study: For a replicate experiment, RNA from roughly 18,000 or 92,000 naive CD8 T cells was divided into five aliquots, and four of the five aliquots were sequenced. This methods study benchmarked molecular-identifier clustering-based TCR repertoire sequencing (MIDCIRS) and TCR RNA copy counting, using CD8 T cells to do so.

Here is what the overall study found, with its caveats: Even against a background of about a million naive CD8 T cells, spiked-in Jurkat TCR RNA amounting to a single cell's worth was reported to be detectable. Identical TCR molecules sharing a barcode could cause highly expanded clone sizes to be underestimated. In CMV-specific effector cells, clones with more than 20 RNA copies contained over 99% of molecules, whereas in naive cells such clones contained under 1% of molecules. The naive libraries included spiked-in Jurkat TCR RNA (roughly eleven copies' worth), and this Jurkat TCR RNA is not part of the donor repertoire. Modeling gave about three recovered TCR RNA copies per cell versus about 10 by digital PCR, implying approximately 30% capture efficiency. When barcode sub-clustering was omitted, TCR diversity was inflated by chimeric consensus sequences, with chimeras reaching as high as 47%.

Sequencing was carried out using naive CD8+ T cells from blood, with Jurkat cell RNA spiked in. The cell subset or site label on this specimen signifies: FACS-sorted CD8+CD4-CCR7+CD45RA+ naive T cells. This sequence originates from a human donor in good health. Some libraries in this study had Jurkat cell RNA spiked in. Recombination joined TRBV6-2 or TRBV6-3 with TRBJ2-7; TRBD1 is possibly the D segment (5 matching bases). The CDR3 protein: CASSYHDSSYEQYF. Here is the DNA: TGTGCCAGCAGTTACCATGACAGTTCCTACGAGCAGTACTTC.